The 8 T cell receptor beta chains below were found in one sample sequenced in a study of identifying expanded T cells in peripheral blood. Sequencing was performed with immunoSEQ multiplex PCR; in TCRdb, only in-frame clones are kept and a portion is missing. Of 90,000 or so clones in the sample, more than 75% were seen once. Material for sequencing was blood. These receptor sequences come from a person aged 18 to 75 in good health.

The CDR3 bases are TGTGCCAGCAGCGCCCCCCCCGGGACGGACGTGAACACTGAAGCTTTCTTT. It specifies CASSAPPGTDVNTEAFF. The chain couples TRBV9 to TRBJ1-1; tentatively, D is TRBD1 (5 bases). The CDR3 consists of 17 residues. Germline-derived CDR1 and CDR2 are SGDLS and YYNGEE. Trimming pared 3 bases from V and 0 bases from J, leaving 18 bases between.

This chain connects TRBV7-2 to TRBJ1-2; 7 bases align to TRBD1. Germline CDR1 is SGHTA and CDR2 is FQGNSA. V shed 2 bases and J 1 base; nucleotides not matched to a gene: 10. The CDR3 is made up of 17 amino acids. Written as DNA, the CDR3 is TGTGCCAGCAGCTTACTACAGGGGCTGGCCGGTAACTATGGCTACACCTTC. As protein: CASSLLQGLAGNYGYTF.

The chain carries TRBV6-1 and TRBJ1-3; D not certain. CDR3 length equals 15 residues. V was cut by 2 bases and J by 0 bases, with 8 bases left in between. Germline CDR1 MNHNS, CDR2 SASEGT. The CDR3 sequence is CASSEHWSSGNTIYF. The CDR3 bases are TGTGCCAGCAGTGAACACTGGAGCTCTGGAAACACCATATATTTT.

The CDR3 nucleotides are TGCGCCAGCAGCCAAGTTCCGGGGGCCGGCATTCAGTACTTC. As protein: CASSQVPGAGIQYF. V is TRBV4-3 and J is TRBJ2-4, with D perhaps being TRBD1 or TRBD2 (6 bases each). CDR3 length equals 14 residues. CDR1 and CDR2 (germline): LGHNA, YSLEER. Trimming removed 1 base from V and 9 bases from J, with 13 bases in between.

V is TRBV5-5 and J is TRBJ1-5, with D uncertain. The ends were cut back, 0 bases at V and 9 bases at J, with 10 bases in the middle. The CDR3 loop spans 13 amino acids. Germline V gives CDR1 SGHKS, CDR2 YYEKEE (reference sequence). The CDR3 is CASSLVGSGPQHF. CDR3 DNA: TGTGCCAGCAGCTTGGTCGGTTCAGGGCCCCAGCATTTT.

The gene calls are TRBV5-6 and TRBJ1-5; maybe TRBD1 (5 bases). This CDR3 is 15 amino acids long. V lost 0 bases to trimming and J lost 0 bases, with 7 bases between them. Germline lookup yields CDR1 SGHDT and CDR2 YYEEEE. The CDR3 nucleotides are TGTGCCAGCAGCTTGGGGGGGTATAGCAATCAGCCCCAGCATTTT. Protein: CASSLGGYSNQPQHF.

This rearrangement joins TRBV10-3 to TRBJ2-5; D might be TRBD1 (6 bases). The CDR3 consists of 16 residues. Germline-derived CDR1 and CDR2 are ENHRY and SYGVKD. V dropped 3 bases and J dropped 1 base, with 15 bases sitting between them. In nucleotides, the CDR3 is TGTGCCATCAGTGATAGTGGCAGGGGACCCCAAGAGACCCAGTACTTC. Translating it yields CAISDSGRGPQETQYF.

This clone was seen a few times. The CDR3 loop reads CASSSGYGYTF. The CDR3, as DNA: TGTGCCAGCTCGTCGGGATATGGCTACACCTTC. This chain links TRBV6-5 with TRBJ1-2, with D hard to call. Trimming left V 8 bases short and J 5 bases short, with 9 bases between. The CDR3 spans 11 residues. Germline CDR1 and CDR2: MNHEY and SVGAGI.